The T cell receptor (beta chain) described here comes from a study of beta chain features in type 1 diabetes. Trimming at V came to 2 bases and at J to 6 bases, leaving 6 bases not matched to a gene. This CDR3 spans 15 amino acids. Per germline, CDR1 SGHTS and CDR2 YDEGEE. Expressed TCRB transcripts got sequenced, as all isolated RNA was reverse transcribed. Assay used: immunoSEQ multiplex PCR; TCRdb lists only in-frame clones, some missing. The sample includes 150,000 or so clones, about 8.3% of them seen just once. This clone was observed a handful of times. Its target is not known. Findings and limits, study-wide: There was a moderate but significant shortening of TCRB CDR3s in all four CD4+ subsets of Type 1 diabetes patients.

The sample consisted of central memory CD4+ T cells from blood. The chain has TRBV5-8 and TRBJ2-1; TRBD1 matches 9 bases. This clonotype originated in a woman between 18 and 29 years old with type 1 diabetes. The CDR3 coding sequence is TGTGCCAGCAGCTTACAGGACAGGGGAGGCAATGAGCAGTTCTTC. The encoded protein is CASSLQDRGGNEQFF.